What follows are 31 T cell receptor beta chains derived from one specimen sequenced in a study of shared clonotypes between healthy human individuals. Naive CD8 cells comprised CD45RO-negative, CCR7-positively selected cells, excluding terminally differentiated effector memory CD45RA+ cells. Assay: immunoSEQ multiplex PCR; the TCRdb copy retains only in-frame clones and omits some. The sample lists about 680,000 clones; around 90% were seen once. Sequencing was done on a sample of naive CD8+ T cells sorted from blood. The receptors were sampled from a young man in good health.

The V and J genes are TRBV10-2 and TRBJ2-1; D gene unclear. The CDR3 has 13 amino acids. V lost 6 bases and J 5 bases, leaving 11 bases between the germline ends. CDR1 is WSHSY and CDR2 is SAAADI in the germline V gene. DNA for the CDR3: TGCGCCAGCAGAAGAAACGAGGACAATGAGCAGTTCTTC. Its protein is CASRRNEDNEQFF.

The chain recombines TRBV7-8 with TRBJ1-4; 10 nucleotides agree with TRBD1. Germline V gene data show CDR1 as SGHVS and CDR2 as FQNEAQ. This CDR3 contains 13 residues. V dropped 3 bases and J dropped 8; count of bases not matched to a gene: 0. CDR3 nucleotide sequence: TGTGCCAGCAGCTTGACAGGGGGCGAAAAACTGTTTTTT. Translation gives CASSLTGGEKLFF.

This chain uses TRBV27 with TRBJ1-1, with D unclear. CDR1 MNHEY and CDR2 SMNVEV come from the germline V gene (reference sequence). This CDR3 spans 13 amino acids. Trimming pared 3 bases from V and 8 bases from J, leaving 13 bases between. The CDR3, as DNA: TGTGCCAGCAGTTTTGGGCCTCATAGGGAAGCTTTCTTT. Its protein product is CASSFGPHREAFF.

This chain links TRBV28 with TRBJ2-1; 8 bases align to TRBD2. CDR1 and CDR2 from the germline V gene are MDHEN and SYDVKM. The CDR3 length is 17 residues. The J segment lost 5 bases and the V segment lost 6 bases, leaving 15 bases of the junction unmatched. CDR3: CASSNRDRTSPNNEQFF. DNA for the CDR3: TGTGCCAGCAGCAACAGGGACCGGACTAGCCCGAACAATGAGCAGTTCTTC.

The CDR3 spells CSVEGGDPSTGELFF. The CDR3 DNA follows: TGCAGCGTTGAAGGAGGGGACCCCTCCACCGGGGAGCTGTTTTTT. V is TRBV29-1 and J is TRBJ2-2; TRBD1 or TRBD2 may be the D gene (5 bases each). V lost 1 base and J 4 bases, leaving 13 bases between the germline ends. The germline V gene encodes CDR1 SQVTM and CDR2 ANQGSEA. CDR3 length: 15 residues.

The table lists this clone with a count of one. This rearrangement joins TRBV2 to TRBJ1-2, with D uncertain. The CDR3 runs to 13 residues. The V gene's germline CDR1 is SNHLY and CDR2 FYNNEI. V gave up 2 bases and J gave up 7 bases, with 11 bases separating them. The CDR3 region is CASSEYRELGYTF. The CDR3, as DNA: TGTGCCAGCAGTGAATATCGGGAACTTGGCTACACCTTC. Filled out from reference TRBV2 and TRBJ1-2, the complete variable domain reads EPEVTQTPSHQVTQMGQEVILRCVPISNHLYFYWYRQILGQKVEFLVSFYNNEISEKSEIFDDQFSVERPDGSNFTLKIRSTKLEDSAMYFCASSEYRELGYTFGSGTRLTVV.

The chain carries TRBV7-2 and TRBJ2-7, with D perhaps matching TRBD2 (5 bases). Germline CDR1 and CDR2: SGHTA and FQGNSA. V dropped 2 bases and J dropped 2 bases, with 13 bases sitting between them. The CDR3 has 15 amino acids. The CDR3 nucleotides are TGTGCCAGCAGCTTATTCAAGCGGACGACCTACGAGCAGTACTTC. Translating gives CASSLFKRTTYEQYF.

The V call is TRBV7-9, the J call TRBJ1-2; D perhaps matches TRBD1 (6 bases). The germline V and J ends were trimmed by 5 bases and 1 base, with 11 bases remaining between them. The CDR3 spans 14 residues. From germline, CDR1 is SEHNR and CDR2 FQNEAQ (reference sequence). The DNA for the CDR3 is TGTGCCAGCAGCCCCGGACAGAATAACTATGGCTACACCTTC. Translating gives CASSPGQNNYGYTF.

The chain has TRBV4-1 and TRBJ2-7, with D possibly matching TRBD2 (5 bases). With 1 base removed from V and 4 bases from J, the gap between germline ends came to 14 bases. Germline assignment: CDR1 MGHRA and CDR2 YSYEKL. This CDR3 is built from 15 residues. The CDR3 region has the DNA TGCGCCAGCAGCCAAGTCTTCCCGGGATCGTACGAGCAGTACTTC. Protein product: CASSQVFPGSYEQYF.

The chain uses TRBV2 and TRBJ2-3; D tentatively reads TRBD1 or TRBD2 (5 bases each). CDR3 length: 13 amino acids. Trimming stripped 8 bases from V and 0 bases from J, with 9 bases between. Germline CDR1 is SNHLY and CDR2 is FYNNEI. In nucleotides, the CDR3 is TGTGCCAGCGAGGGACCAAGCACAGATACGCAGTATTTT. Translation: CASEGPSTDTQYF.

Regarding this clone: At one end, the junction sequence differs from germline, possibly due to a read error. The DNA for the CDR3 is TGTGCCAGCAGTTTGACATTGAGGGGAACTTCCACCGGGGAGTTGTTTTTT. Protein product: CASSLTLRGTSTGELFF. The chain links TRBV28 to TRBJ2-2, with D perhaps TRBD1 or TRBD2 (5 bases each). There are 17 residues in the CDR3. CDR1 and CDR2 from the germline V gene are MDHEN and SYDVKM.

The gene calls are TRBV11-3 and TRBJ2-1; a weak D match, TRBD2 (7 bases). CDR1 and CDR2 from the germline V gene are SGHNT and YENEEA. V shed 1 base and J shed 1 base, with 14 bases lying between them. The CDR3 has 17 residues. CDR3 residues: CASSLGGGGLSYNEQFF. In DNA form, the CDR3 reads TGTGCCAGCAGCTTAGGGGGAGGGGGGTTATCCTACAATGAGCAGTTCTTC. Based on the CDR3 plus reference TRBV11-3 and TRBJ2-1, the full variable domain is EAGVVQSPRYKIIEKKQPVAFWCNPISGHNTLYWYLQNLGQGPELLIRYENEEAVDDSQLPKDRFSAERLKGVDSTLKIQPAELGDSAVYLCASSLGGGGLSYNEQFFGPGTRLTVL.

This clone was detected many times. The chain carries TRBV13 and TRBJ2-3; 8 nucleotides agree with TRBD2. CDR3 length: 17 amino acids. V dropped 5 bases and J dropped 4; count of bases not matched to a gene: 14. Germline-derived CDR1 and CDR2 are PRHDT and FYEKMQ (reference sequence). The CDR3 here is CASSPTPGLAHPDTQYF. CDR3 in DNA: TGTGCCAGCAGCCCAACCCCTGGACTAGCTCACCCAGATACGCAGTATTTT.

This clone was seen a handful of times. The chain couples TRBV29-1 to TRBJ2-1; TRBD2 agrees at 7 bases. V was clipped by 5 bases and J by 10 bases; unmatched bases: 11. CDR1 and CDR2 (germline): SQVTM, ANQGSEA. The CDR3 loop spans 13 amino acids. The DNA of the CDR3 is TGCAGCGTTTCGGGGGTGCGGGAGCGAGAGCAGTTCTTC. It specifies CSVSGVREREQFF.

The gene calls are TRBV4-3 and TRBJ2-2, with D unclear. The V gene lost 1 base and the J gene lost 5 bases, with 5 bases spanning the gap. This CDR3 is built from 13 residues. Germline V lookup: CDR1 LGHNA, CDR2 YSLEER. The CDR3 sequence is CASSQGWTGELFF. As DNA, the CDR3 is TGCGCCAGCAGCCAAGGGTGGACCGGGGAGCTGTTTTTT.

The gene calls are TRBV30 and TRBJ2-5; 9 bases are a match to TRBD2. The CDR3 covers 15 residues. Losses at the gene ends were 2 bases for V and 4 bases for J; bases not matched to a gene: 8. CDR1 GTSNPN and CDR2 SVGIG come from the germline V gene (reference sequence). CDR3 in amino acids: CAWSILAGRGETQYF. DNA for the CDR3: TGTGCCTGGAGTATCCTAGCGGGGCGTGGAGAGACCCAGTACTTC.

This sequence joins TRBV5-4 and TRBJ2-7, with a weak D call TRBD2 (5 bases). Germline-derived CDR1 and CDR2 are SGHNT and YYREEE (reference sequence). The CDR3 runs to 16 residues. Trimming pared 0 bases from V and 6 bases from J, leaving 19 bases between. The DNA of the CDR3 is TGTGCCAGCAGCTTGGGGGAACTGGGAGCGATCGGCGAGCAGTACTTC. Encoded protein: CASSLGELGAIGEQYF.

V usage is TRBV2 and J usage is TRBJ2-7, with 11 bases aligning to TRBD2. This CDR3 is 18 amino acids long. Germline CDR1 reads SNHLY; CDR2 reads FYNNEI. V dropped 1 base and J dropped 0; count of bases not matched to a gene: 8. This CDR3 reads CASSEVATSGTSSYEQYF. The CDR3 coding sequence is TGTGCCAGCAGTGAAGTGGCGACTAGCGGGACAAGCTCCTACGAGCAGTACTTC.

The chain is built from TRBV7-9 and TRBJ2-3; 7 bases are a match to TRBD1. CDR3 size: 14 residues. Germline V gene lookup returns CDR1 SEHNR and CDR2 FQNEAQ (reference sequence). V trimming: 4 bases; J trimming: 4 bases; junction bases outside the gene matches: 5. DNA of the CDR3: TGTGCCAGCAGCTCAGGGGGTCGGGCAGATACGCAGTATTTT. Protein: CASSSGGRADTQYF.

As to this clone: This sample includes further DNA sequences coding for the same CDR3. The CDR3 is CASSPTSYEQYF. The CDR3 nucleotides read TGTGCCAGCAGCCCAACAAGCTACGAGCAGTACTTC. This chain uses TRBV6-5 with TRBJ2-7; unclear D gene. The CDR3 is 12 amino acids. The germline V gene has CDR1 MNHEY and CDR2 SVGAGI. V was cut by 6 bases and J by 3 bases, with 9 bases left in between.

V and J are TRBV7-6 and TRBJ2-1; 12 nucleotides agree with TRBD2. The CDR3 consists of 20 residues. Trimming removed 0 bases from V and 7 bases from J; junction bases left unmatched: 16. Germline V gene sequence: CDR1 SGHVS, CDR2 FNYEAQ. The CDR3: CASSLAPSASGRALGNEQFF. In DNA, the CDR3 is TGTGCCAGCAGCTTAGCGCCCTCGGCTAGCGGGAGGGCCCTAGGAAATGAGCAGTTCTTC.

The chain uses TRBV7-9 and TRBJ2-2; possible D gene TRBD2, 5 bases. CDR3 length equals 16 residues. Trimming removed 2 bases at V and 0 bases at J, with 10 bases between. Germline V gives CDR1 SEHNR, CDR2 FQNEAQ (reference sequence). The DNA for the CDR3 is TGTGCCAGCAGCTTAAAGACTAAAACGAACACCGGGGAGCTGTTTTTT. Its protein is CASSLKTKTNTGELFF.

V and J are TRBV2 and TRBJ2-2; TRBD1 aligns across 7 bases. The CDR3 covers 15 residues. V gave up 6 bases and J gave up 2 bases; unmatched junction bases: 6. Per the germline V gene, CDR1 is SNHLY and CDR2 is FYNNEI. CDR3 sequence: CASSVGQINTGELFF. DNA for the CDR3: TGTGCCAGCAGCGTGGGACAGATAAACACCGGGGAGCTGTTTTTT.

This sequence joins TRBV7-9 and TRBJ2-1; maybe TRBD2 (6 bases). Per the germline V gene, CDR1 is SEHNR and CDR2 is FQNEAQ (reference sequence). The CDR3 sequence is 13 residues long. V was trimmed by 6 bases and J by 7 bases, leaving 13 bases between them. The CDR3 region is CASRAGLPNEQFF. CDR3 coding DNA: TGTGCCAGCAGGGCGGGGCTCCCAAATGAGCAGTTCTTC.

The V call is TRBV29-1, the J call TRBJ2-2; either TRBD1 or TRBD2 may fit D (6 bases each). From germline, CDR1 is SQVTM and CDR2 ANQGSEA. The CDR3 is 13 residues long. Trimming pared 8 bases from V and 2 bases from J, leaving 12 bases between. The CDR3 loop is CSSQGLNTGELFF. The CDR3 region has the DNA TGCAGCTCACAGGGACTCAACACCGGGGAGCTGTTTTTT.

V and J are TRBV28 and TRBJ2-2; D gene uncertain. This CDR3 is 14 amino acids long. Germline V gene data show CDR1 as MDHEN and CDR2 as SYDVKM. The ends were cut back, 6 bases at V and 6 bases at J, with 14 bases in the middle. CDR3 DNA sequence: TGTGCCAGCAGCCAACCCGCGGTACCCGGGGAGCTGTTTTTT. Protein sequence: CASSQPAVPGELFF.

The V gene is TRBV5-1, the J gene TRBJ2-2; possibly TRBD1 for D (6 bases). Germline CDR1 is SGHRS and CDR2 is YFSETQ. CDR3 length: 19 amino acids. The V end was cut by 4 bases, the J end by 0 bases, with 22 bases between. CDR3 residues: CASSAKLQGRLANTGELFF. Written as DNA, the CDR3 is TGCGCCAGCAGCGCAAAACTACAGGGAAGACTTGCGAACACCGGGGAGCTGTTTTTT.

The V and J genes are TRBV5-4 and TRBJ2-3; no definite D call. V dropped 0 bases and J dropped 2 bases, with 7 bases sitting between them. Germline CDR1 and CDR2: SGHNT and YYREEE (reference sequence). The CDR3 spans 14 residues. CDR3 in amino acids: CASSLGGITDTQYF. DNA for the CDR3: TGTGCCAGCAGCTTGGGGGGAATCACAGATACGCAGTATTTT.

The chain links TRBV27 to TRBJ1-5; D ambiguous. The CDR3 is 15 residues long. Trimming left V 4 bases short and J 0 bases short, with 10 bases between. Germline V CDR1 and CDR2: MNHEY, SMNVEV (reference sequence). CDR3 sequence: CASSSTPYSNQPQHF. The CDR3 DNA sequence: TGTGCCAGCAGTTCCACACCTTATAGCAATCAGCCCCAGCATTTT.

This clone has a handful of counts. The rearrangement joins TRBV7-9 to TRBJ2-2; D is perhaps TRBD1 or TRBD2 (5 bases each). Germline CDR1 and CDR2: SEHNR and FQNEAQ (reference sequence). The CDR3 totals 16 residues. V dropped 5 bases and J dropped 4 bases, with 17 bases sitting between them. This chain's CDR3 is CASSNAPGPGTGELFF. CDR3 DNA: TGTGCCAGCAGCAACGCGCCGGGACCTGGCACCGGGGAGCTGTTTTTT.

This clone appeared a few times. The V gene is TRBV27, the J gene TRBJ1-2, with D uncertain. V was trimmed by 7 bases and J by 10 bases, leaving 13 bases between them. The germline CDR1 and CDR2 sequences are MNHEY and SMNVEV (reference sequence). The CDR3 consists of 11 residues. CDR3 coding DNA: TGTGCCAGCAACAATGGTATTGACTACACCTTC. Translating gives CASNNGIDYTF.